This is a list of T cell receptor beta chains from one sample in a study of cytomegalovirus exposure and HLA in healthy donors. Data came from immunoSEQ multiplex PCR; TCRdb stores just in-frame clones and leaves some out. Seen here are around 300,000 clones, roughly 90% observed once, and the top ten hold around 2.1%. The specimen was PBMCs. All receptors derive from a young woman in good health and CMV-seronegative. Each CDR3 is given with its conserved first and last residue. Each record gives: CDR3 protein, CDR3 DNA, V gene, J gene, CDR3 length, D gene, clone size. A D gene is named only where the DNA matches it firmly. Expanded clones get a size class; other rows say once, few or many, or leave the size out.

CDR3aa: CASSLVRGFNYGYTF; CDR3nt: TGCGCCAGCAGCTTGGTTCGAGGATTCAACTATGGCTACACCTTC; v_gene: TRBV5-1; j_gene: TRBJ1-2; len: 15; d_gene: .; abundance: .
CDR3aa: CASSLNRYYGYTF; CDR3nt: TGTGCCAGCAGCTTGAACAGATACTATGGCTACACCTTC; v_gene: TRBV5-6; j_gene: TRBJ1-2; len: 13; d_gene: .; abundance: .
CDR3aa: CASSQEGTSGGRTDTQYF; CDR3nt: TGTGCCAGCAGCCAAGAGGGGACTAGCGGGGGGCGCACAGATACGCAGTATTTT; v_gene: TRBV4-2; j_gene: TRBJ2-3; len: 18; d_gene: TRBD2; abundance: .
CDR3aa: CASSNFGGGLGANVLTF; CDR3nt: TGCGCCAGCAGCAACTTTGGCGGGGGACTGGGGGCCAACGTCCTGACTTTC; v_gene: TRBV4-1; j_gene: TRBJ2-6; len: 17; d_gene: TRBD2; abundance: .
CDR3aa: CASSGTGPSKNIQYF; CDR3nt: TGCGCCAGCAGCGGGACAGGCCCGTCCAAAAACATTCAGTACTTC; v_gene: TRBV5-1; j_gene: TRBJ2-4; len: 15; d_gene: TRBD1; abundance: .
CDR3aa: CASSPRGDPNTGELFF; CDR3nt: TGTGCCAGCAGCCCCCGGGGGGACCCCAACACCGGGGAGCTGTTTTTT; v_gene: TRBV9; j_gene: TRBJ2-2; len: 16; d_gene: TRBD2; abundance: .
CDR3aa: CASRPGTGNTEAFF; CDR3nt: TGTGCCAGCAGACCCGGGACAGGGAACACTGAAGCTTTCTTT; v_gene: TRBV7-9; j_gene: TRBJ1-1; len: 14; d_gene: TRBD1; abundance: .
CDR3aa: CASSPRDSWTGGYTF; CDR3nt: TGTGCCAGCAGCCCCCGAGATTCGTGGACGGGAGGCTACACCTTC; v_gene: TRBV7-2; j_gene: TRBJ1-2; len: 15; d_gene: .; abundance: .
CDR3aa: CASSDSTGLNQPQHF; CDR3nt: TGTGCCAGCAGCGACTCGACAGGGCTGAATCAGCCCCAGCATTTT; v_gene: TRBV9; j_gene: TRBJ1-5; len: 15; d_gene: TRBD1; abundance: once
CDR3aa: CASSLQSTETQYF; CDR3nt: TGTGCCAGCAGCCTGCAGTCCACGGAGACCCAGTACTTC; v_gene: TRBV5-6; j_gene: TRBJ2-5; len: 13; d_gene: .; abundance: .
CDR3aa: CASSPDRGSSNQPQHF; CDR3nt: TGTGCCAGCAGCCCGGACAGGGGAAGTAGCAATCAGCCCCAGCATTTT; v_gene: TRBV4-2; j_gene: TRBJ1-5; len: 16; d_gene: TRBD1; abundance: .
CDR3aa: CASSAGTSDYNEQFF; CDR3nt: TGTGCCAGCAGCGCCGGGACTAGCGACTACAATGAGCAGTTCTTC; v_gene: TRBV9; j_gene: TRBJ2-1; len: 15; d_gene: TRBD2; abundance: .
CDR3aa: CASSSRPEGSNEQFF; CDR3nt: TGTGCCAGCAGCTCCCGCCCAGAGGGTTCCAATGAGCAGTTCTTC; v_gene: TRBV13; j_gene: TRBJ2-1; len: 15; d_gene: .; abundance: .
CDR3aa: CASRPGTAYNSPLHF; CDR3nt: TGTGCCAGCAGGCCTGGGACAGCCTATAATTCACCCCTCCACTTT; v_gene: TRBV2; j_gene: TRBJ1-6; len: 15; d_gene: TRBD1; abundance: .
CDR3aa: CSVEGREAGGLLNEQFF; CDR3nt: TGCAGCGTTGAAGGTCGGGAAGCGGGGGGGCTTCTCAATGAGCAGTTCTTC; v_gene: TRBV29-1; j_gene: TRBJ2-1; len: 17; d_gene: TRBD2; abundance: .
CDR3aa: CASSLGVGAGGSYEQYF; CDR3nt: TGTGCCAGCAGCTTAGGGGTCGGAGCGGGGGGTTCCTACGAGCAGTACTTC; v_gene: TRBV7-2; j_gene: TRBJ2-7; len: 17; d_gene: TRBD2; abundance: few
CDR3aa: CASGSQGTDTQYF; CDR3nt: TGTGCCAGCGGGTCACAGGGAACAGATACGCAGTATTTT; v_gene: TRBV7-3; j_gene: TRBJ2-3; len: 13; d_gene: .; abundance: once
CDR3aa: CASSVGEGPGELFF; CDR3nt: TGTGCCAGCAGCGTAGGGGAGGGTCCGGGGGAGCTGTTTTTT; v_gene: TRBV9; j_gene: TRBJ2-2; len: 14; d_gene: TRBD2; abundance: once
CDR3aa: CATSRGGTGAKNIQYF; CDR3nt: TGTGCCACCAGCAGGGGGGGGACAGGGGCCAAAAACATTCAGTACTTC; v_gene: TRBV15; j_gene: TRBJ2-4; len: 16; d_gene: TRBD1; abundance: .
CDR3aa: CASSSFQGSYTEAFF; CDR3nt: TGTGCCAGCAGCTCTTTTCAGGGATCCTACACTGAAGCTTTCTTT; v_gene: TRBV5-6; j_gene: TRBJ1-1; len: 15; d_gene: .; abundance: once
CDR3aa: CASSPPLLGRERASYEQYF; CDR3nt: TGTGCCAGCTCACCACCCCTTTTAGGTAGGGAGAGGGCCTCCTACGAGCAGTACTTC; v_gene: TRBV18; j_gene: TRBJ2-7; len: 19; d_gene: .; abundance: .
CDR3aa: CASSVGGDHSYEQYF; CDR3nt: TGTGCCAGCAGCGTAGGCGGGGATCACTCCTACGAGCAGTACTTC; v_gene: TRBV9; j_gene: TRBJ2-7; len: 15; d_gene: .; abundance: .
CDR3aa: CASSLRGTSGGATDTQYF; CDR3nt: TGTGCCAGCAGCTTAAGGGGGACTAGCGGGGGGGCTACAGATACGCAGTATTTT; v_gene: TRBV11-2; j_gene: TRBJ2-3; len: 18; d_gene: TRBD2; abundance: once
CDR3aa: CASSAGTGDSYEQYF; CDR3nt: TGTGCCAGCAGTGCCGGGACAGGTGACTCCTACGAGCAGTACTTC; v_gene: TRBV6-4; j_gene: TRBJ2-7; len: 15; d_gene: TRBD1; abundance: .
CDR3aa: CAWDTGARGEKLFF; CDR3nt: TGTGCCTGGGATACAGGGGCGCGGGGTGAAAAACTGTTTTTT; v_gene: TRBV30; j_gene: TRBJ1-4; len: 14; d_gene: TRBD1; abundance: .
CDR3aa: CASRTAGVSQGTQYF; CDR3nt: TGTGCCAGCAGGACGGCAGGGGTTTCTCAAGGGACCCAGTACTTC; v_gene: TRBV7-9; j_gene: TRBJ2-5; len: 15; d_gene: .; abundance: .
CDR3aa: CAWRGLVSYEQYF; CDR3nt: TGTGCCTGGAGGGGGCTAGTCTCCTACGAGCAGTACTTC; v_gene: TRBV30; j_gene: TRBJ2-7; len: 13; d_gene: .; abundance: .
CDR3aa: CASSQERGGAGGYTF; CDR3nt: TGCGCCAGCAGCCAAGAAAGAGGAGGGGCGGGTGGCTACACCTTC; v_gene: TRBV4-1; j_gene: TRBJ1-2; len: 15; d_gene: .; abundance: .
CDR3aa: CASSPPLRNEQFF; CDR3nt: TGTGCCAGCAGCCCCCCCTTGCGGAATGAGCAGTTCTTC; v_gene: TRBV9; j_gene: TRBJ2-1; len: 13; d_gene: .; abundance: .
CDR3aa: CASSLGLGTYQPQHF; CDR3nt: TGTGCCAGCAGCTTAGGGTTGGGGACATATCAGCCCCAGCATTTT; v_gene: TRBV11-2; j_gene: TRBJ1-5; len: 15; d_gene: .; abundance: .
CDR3aa: CATSRDRGTANPDTQYF; CDR3nt: TGTGCCACCAGCAGAGATCGCGGCACCGCCAACCCAGATACGCAGTATTTT; v_gene: TRBV15; j_gene: TRBJ2-3; len: 17; d_gene: .; abundance: .
CDR3aa: CASSPTTYSTGGSGNTIYF; CDR3nt: TGTGCCAGCAGCCCCACTACCTACTCGACAGGGGGCTCTGGAAACACCATATATTTT; v_gene: TRBV7-9; j_gene: TRBJ1-3; len: 19; d_gene: TRBD1; abundance: once
CDR3aa: CASSPTAGGLSPLHF; CDR3nt: TGCGCCAGCAGCCCGACCGCGGGGGGTTTGTCACCCCTCCACTTT; v_gene: TRBV5-1; j_gene: TRBJ1-6; len: 15; d_gene: .; abundance: .
CDR3aa: CASSPGRDPYGYTF; CDR3nt: TGTGCCAGCAGTCCGGGGAGGGACCCCTATGGCTACACCTTC; v_gene: TRBV6-1; j_gene: TRBJ1-2; len: 14; d_gene: .; abundance: .
CDR3aa: CASSLGWGVPYNEQFF; CDR3nt: TGTGCCAGCAGCTTAGGGTGGGGGGTCCCCTACAATGAGCAGTTCTTC; v_gene: TRBV7-3; j_gene: TRBJ2-1; len: 16; d_gene: .; abundance: .
CDR3aa: CASSLSRGTNTEAFF; CDR3nt: TGTGCCAGCAGTTTATCTCGGGGTACGAACACTGAAGCTTTCTTT; v_gene: TRBV27; j_gene: TRBJ1-1; len: 15; d_gene: .; abundance: .
CDR3aa: CASSLAGEVGYGYTF; CDR3nt: TGCGCCAGCAGCTTGGCCGGGGAGGTTGGCTATGGCTACACCTTC; v_gene: TRBV5-1; j_gene: TRBJ1-2; len: 15; d_gene: .; abundance: .
CDR3aa: CAISAQGVSETQYF; CDR3nt: TGTGCCATCAGTGCGCAGGGGGTGTCGGAGACCCAGTACTTC; v_gene: TRBV10-3; j_gene: TRBJ2-5; len: 14; d_gene: TRBD1; abundance: .
CDR3aa: CASSERGGSTDTQYF; CDR3nt: TGTGCCAGCAGTGAACGGGGGGGGTCCACAGATACGCAGTATTTT; v_gene: TRBV6-4; j_gene: TRBJ2-3; len: 15; d_gene: TRBD2; abundance: .
CDR3aa: CASSLGPGNTEAFF; CDR3nt: TGTGCCAGCAGCTTGGGGCCGGGGAACACTGAAGCTTTCTTT; v_gene: TRBV5-6; j_gene: TRBJ1-1; len: 14; d_gene: .; abundance: few
CDR3aa: CASSEGWGGLTGELFF; CDR3nt: TGTGCCAGCAGTGAAGGCTGGGGGGGCCTCACCGGGGAGCTGTTTTTT; v_gene: TRBV6-1; j_gene: TRBJ2-2; len: 16; d_gene: .; abundance: .
CDR3aa: CASSVEGGGRGEQFF; CDR3nt: TGTGCCAGCAGCGTAGAGGGAGGCGGGCGCGGTGAGCAGTTCTTC; v_gene: TRBV9; j_gene: TRBJ2-1; len: 15; d_gene: .; abundance: once
CDR3aa: CASSLASQGAAGYTF; CDR3nt: TGTGCCAGCAGCTTGGCAAGCCAGGGGGCTGCAGGCTACACCTTC; v_gene: TRBV5-5; j_gene: TRBJ1-2; len: 15; d_gene: TRBD1; abundance: .
CDR3aa: CASSIRERVYEQYF; CDR3nt: TGTGCCAGTAGTATAAGGGAGAGGGTCTACGAGCAGTACTTC; v_gene: TRBV19; j_gene: TRBJ2-7; len: 14; d_gene: .; abundance: .
CDR3aa: CASSMGSIRYTF; CDR3nt: TGTGCCAGCAGCATGGGCTCGATACGCTACACCTTC; v_gene: TRBV9; j_gene: TRBJ1-2; len: 12; d_gene: .; abundance: .
CDR3aa: CASSLDPVGGGKAGNTIYF; CDR3nt: TGTGCCAGCAGCTTAGATCCGGTCGGAGGGGGCAAGGCAGGAAACACCATATATTTT; v_gene: TRBV11-2; j_gene: TRBJ1-3; len: 19; d_gene: TRBD1; abundance: .
CDR3aa: CASNEPPGYTEAFF; CDR3nt: TGTGCCAGCAACGAACCTCCAGGGTACACTGAAGCTTTCTTT; v_gene: TRBV6-5; j_gene: TRBJ1-1; len: 14; d_gene: .; abundance: .
CDR3aa: CASSVTLAQGTDTQYF; CDR3nt: TGTGCCAGCAGCGTAACCCTAGCCCAGGGGACAGATACGCAGTATTTT; v_gene: TRBV9; j_gene: TRBJ2-3; len: 16; d_gene: .; abundance: once
CDR3aa: CASRRDSQDRALFF; CDR3nt: TGTGCCAGCAGAAGGGACTCCCAGGATAGGGCGCTGTTTTTT; v_gene: TRBV19; j_gene: TRBJ2-2; len: 14; d_gene: .; abundance: .
CDR3aa: CASSANTRGREQFF; CDR3nt: TGTGCCAGCAGTGCGAATACCAGGGGCCGTGAGCAGTTCTTC; v_gene: TRBV6-5; j_gene: TRBJ2-1; len: 14; d_gene: .; abundance: .
CDR3aa: CASALVWGGAGETQYF; CDR3nt: TGTGCCAGCGCTCTAGTCTGGGGGGGGGCTGGAGAGACCCAGTACTTC; v_gene: TRBV5-5; j_gene: TRBJ2-5; len: 16; d_gene: .; abundance: .
CDR3aa: CSVEAPKETQYF; CDR3nt: TGCAGCGTTGAAGCCCCAAAAGAGACCCAGTACTTC; v_gene: TRBV29-1; j_gene: TRBJ2-5; len: 12; d_gene: .; abundance: .